The 28 T cell receptor beta chains listed next were all sequenced from one sample in a study of cytomegalovirus exposure and HLA in healthy donors. The PCR had 60 Vbeta and 13 Jbeta primers. Measured with immunoSEQ multiplex PCR; TCRdb has only the in-frame clones, and not every one. Of 180,000 or so clones in the sample, more than 60% were seen once. Sequences were obtained from PBMCs. The receptors derive from a woman between 35 and 50 years old in good health and CMV-seropositive.

This clone occurred a few times. The rearrangement joins TRBV25-1 to TRBJ2-3; D possibly corresponds to TRBD2 (6 bases). CDR1 is MGHDK and CDR2 is SYGVNS in the germline V gene. CDR3 length: 17 residues. Trimming took 4 bases from V and 2 from J, leaving 19 bases between them. CDR3 coding DNA: TGTGCCAGCAGTGGCCCCCGGGAGCGGCACCACACAGATACGCAGTATTTT. This translates into CASSGPRERHHTDTQYF.

The chain recombines TRBV4-2 with TRBJ2-1, with 14 bases that match TRBD2. Unmatched junction bases numbered 3, after V lost 1 base and J lost 7 bases. Germline assignment: CDR1 LGHNA and CDR2 YNFKEQ. This CDR3 spans 16 amino acids. The CDR3 here is CASSQAGTSGSNEQFF. As DNA, the CDR3 is TGTGCCAGCAGCCAAGCCGGGACTAGCGGGAGTAATGAGCAGTTCTTC.

This CDR3 is CASSSEIEETQYF. In DNA form, the CDR3 reads TGCGCCAGCAGCTCCGAGATTGAAGAGACCCAGTACTTC. This chain joins TRBV5-1 and TRBJ2-5, with unresolved D. V shed 3 bases and J shed 3 bases, with 9 bases lying between them. The CDR3 loop spans 13 amino acids. Germline V gene lookup returns CDR1 SGHRS and CDR2 YFSETQ.

The chain recombines TRBV19 with TRBJ2-2; the match to TRBD1 covers 10 bases. In germline, CDR1 is LNHDA, CDR2 SQIVND (reference sequence). Trimming removed 5 bases from V and 6 bases from J; junction bases left unmatched: 6. CDR3 length: 15 residues. The CDR3 nucleotides are TGTGCCAGTAGTCCCCGACAGGGGGCGCCCGGGGAGCTGTTTTTT. Translating gives CASSPRQGAPGELFF.

V gene TRBV5-6 combines with J gene TRBJ2-1, with D hard to call. CDR3 size: 14 residues. V shed 0 bases and J shed 0 bases, with 4 bases lying between them. The germline gives CDR1 SGHDT, CDR2 YYEEEE. The CDR3 bases are TGTGCCAGCAGCTTGGGGAGCTCCTACAATGAGCAGTTCTTC. Translated, it gives CASSLGSSYNEQFF.

The V call is TRBV6-1, the J call TRBJ1-4; a weak D match, TRBD1 (5 bases). Trimming removed 7 bases from V and 6 bases from J, with 18 bases in between. Germline assignment: CDR1 MNHNS and CDR2 SASEGT. The CDR3 covers 15 residues. CDR3 bases: TGTGCCAGCACCATCCTCAGGGCGGTTGATGAAAAACTGTTTTTT. Amino acid sequence: CASTILRAVDEKLFF.

The J gene is TRBJ2-3, the V gene TRBV5-4; the match to TRBD2 covers 10 bases. There are 15 residues in the CDR3. Germline V lookup: CDR1 SGHNT, CDR2 YYREEE (reference sequence). Trimming cost V 1 base and J 3 bases; bases outside gene matches: 2. The CDR3 DNA reads TGTGCCAGCAGCTTGTTACTAGCGGGAACAGATACGCAGTATTTT. Translation: CASSLLLAGTDTQYF.

In this sample, this clone turned up a few times. The chain uses TRBV2 and TRBJ2-1; 7 positions agree with TRBD2. In germline, CDR1 is SNHLY, CDR2 FYNNEI. The V and J ends lost 0 bases and 4 bases, in that order; junction bases with no gene match: 9. The CDR3 loop spans 17 amino acids. The CDR3 here is CASSEAGRGIGYNEQFF. The CDR3 region has the DNA TGTGCCAGCAGTGAAGCGGGGCGGGGGATCGGATACAATGAGCAGTTCTTC. The full variable domain, rest sourced from reference TRBV2 and TRBJ2-1, is EPEVTQTPSHQVTQMGQEVILRCVPISNHLYFYWYRQILGQKVEFLVSFYNNEISEKSEIFDDQFSVERPDGSNFTLKIRSTKLEDSAMYFCASSEAGRGIGYNEQFFGPGTRLTVL.

This clone was observed once. The rearrangement uses TRBV27 and TRBJ2-7; TRBD2 agrees at 10 bases. The CDR3 covers 15 residues. V lost 4 bases to trimming and J lost 5 bases; unmatched junction nucleotides: 8. The germline V gene encodes CDR1 MNHEY and CDR2 SMNVEV (reference sequence). The CDR3 coding sequence is TGTGCCAGCAGTTCCTTTAGCGGGAGGAAAGACGAGCAGTACTTC. Amino acids: CASSSFSGRKDEQYF.

CDR3 region: CAWARTGGGFGYTF. CDR3 bases: TGTGCCTGGGCCAGGACAGGGGGCGGTTTTGGCTACACCTTC. The gene calls are TRBV30 and TRBJ1-2, with TRBD1 matching 11 bases. The V and J ends lost 5 bases and 7 bases, in that order; junction bases with no gene match: 9. The CDR3 length is 14 residues. Germline V CDR1 and CDR2: GTSNPN, SVGIG (reference sequence).

The chain joins TRBV30 to TRBJ2-7; D possibly corresponds to TRBD2 (6 bases). Trimming removed 3 bases at V and 3 bases at J, with 12 bases between. CDR1 is GTSNPN, CDR2 SVGIG, per germline (reference sequence). CDR3 length: 13 residues. CDR3 coding DNA: TGTGCCTGGAGCCAGCGGGTTGACTACGAGCAGTACTTC. Translation: CAWSQRVDYEQYF. Supplemented by reference TRBV30 and TRBJ2-7, the full variable domain reads SQTIHQWPATLVQPVGSPLSLECTVEGTSNPNLYWYRQAAGRGLQLLFYSVGIGQISSEVPQNLSASRPQDRQFILSSKKLLLSDSGFYLCAWSQRVDYEQYFGPGTRLTVT.

This clone was seen a few times. The same CDR3 also results from other DNA sequences found in this sample. This chain joins TRBV19 and TRBJ2-1; a weak D match, TRBD2 (6 bases). Looked up from germline, CDR1 is LNHDA and CDR2 is SQIVND (reference sequence). The CDR3 is 15 amino acids. V was pared by 4 bases and J by 0 bases, with 10 bases between. In DNA, the CDR3 is TGTGCCAGTAGTAATAGCGGTAGCTCCTACAATGAGCAGTTCTTC. This gives the protein CASSNSGSSYNEQFF.

The chain recombines TRBV6-4 with TRBJ2-1; TRBD2 aligns across 13 bases. Germline lookup yields CDR1 MRHNA and CDR2 SNTAGT. Trimming removed 6 bases from V and 0 bases from J; junction bases left unmatched: 8. This CDR3 has 18 residues. The CDR3 here is CASRGTSGIGSSYNEQFF. The CDR3 DNA reads as TGTGCCAGCAGGGGGACTAGCGGGATCGGGAGCTCCTACAATGAGCAGTTCTTC.

This clone was found a few times. This sequence is one base from a far larger clone and is likely a read error. The CDR3 loop reads CASSCHGTVGYEQYF. CDR3 sequence (DNA): TGTGCCAGCAGTTGCCACGGGACAGTGGGCTACGAGCAGTACTTC. This rearrangement joins TRBV6-6 to TRBJ2-7, with 7 nucleotides matching TRBD1. Germline V CDR1 and CDR2: MNHNY, SVGAGI (reference sequence). This CDR3 has 15 amino acids. With 4 bases clipped from V and 3 bases from J, the junction kept 9 bases outside the gene matches.

V usage is TRBV28 and J usage is TRBJ2-1, with a tentative D call TRBD1 (6 bases). CDR3 size: 16 residues. The germline CDR1 and CDR2 sequences are MDHEN and SYDVKM. V was trimmed by 5 bases and J by 7 bases, leaving 21 bases between them. In nucleotides, the CDR3 is TGTGCCAGCAGTCCACCCCCACGACAGGCTCCAAATGAGCAGTTCTTC. Protein: CASSPPPRQAPNEQFF.

This clone was detected only a few times. V gene TRBV29-1 combines with J gene TRBJ2-1, with 8 bases matching TRBD1. Germline CDR1 reads SQVTM; CDR2 reads ANQGSEA. This CDR3 comprises 13 residues. The junction had 7 bases not matched to a gene; V was cut back by 7 bases and J by 5 bases. DNA of the CDR3: TGCAGCGCAAAGGACAGGGTGGACAATGAGCAGTTCTTC. Encoded protein: CSAKDRVDNEQFF.

The V and J genes are TRBV27 and TRBJ2-7, with D possibly matching TRBD1 (5 bases). Trimming removed 6 bases at V and 3 bases at J, with 18 bases between. CDR1 MNHEY and CDR2 SMNVEV come from the germline V gene (reference sequence). The CDR3 has 15 amino acids. The CDR3 nucleotides are TGTGCCAGCAGCATCCAGGGATCATGGATCTACGAGCAGTACTTC. As protein: CASSIQGSWIYEQYF.

This clone has a single count. The chain combines TRBV7-2 with TRBJ2-3, with 7 bases identical to TRBD2. The CDR3 extends over 14 amino acids. CDR1 is SGHTA, CDR2 FQGNSA, per germline. Trimming removed 7 bases from V and 0 bases from J; junction bases left unmatched: 4. CDR3 DNA: TGTGCCAGCAACAGCGGGATCAGCACAGATACGCAGTATTTT. Amino acid sequence: CASNSGISTDTQYF.

J is TRBJ2-7 and V is TRBV21-1; TRBD2 is taken as the D call from the table, unchecked against the DNA. TRBV21-1 represents a pseudogene. The CDR3 covers 15 residues. The DNA for the CDR3 is TGTGCCAGCACACGTATAAATACGATGAGCCACGAGCAGTACTTC. Protein sequence: CASTRINTMSHEQYF.

This clone appeared a few times. The chain uses TRBV2 and TRBJ2-7, with 7 bases fitting TRBD2. Germline CDR1 is SNHLY and CDR2 is FYNNEI. The CDR3 covers 17 residues. Trimming cost V 5 bases and J 7 bases; bases outside gene matches: 20. The CDR3 loop is CASSSTIGLVGPREQYF. CDR3 nucleotides: TGTGCCAGCAGTTCTACAATAGGACTAGTGGGACCTAGGGAGCAGTACTTC.

The rearrangement uses TRBV18 and TRBJ2-5; 9 bases align to TRBD1. This CDR3 is 15 amino acids long. Germline trimming cut 4 bases from V and 3 bases from J; bases unmatched to any gene: 6. Germline V CDR1 and CDR2: KGHSH, LQKENI. Here the CDR3 DNA reads TGTGCCAGCTCACGACGGACAGGGGAAAAAGAGACCCAGTACTTC. As protein: CASSRRTGEKETQYF.

This clone appeared once. The chain has TRBV11-3 and TRBJ2-7; 12 nucleotides line up with TRBD1. Trimming cost V 3 bases and J 6 bases; bases outside gene matches: 6. This CDR3 is 15 amino acids long. Germline V gene lookup returns CDR1 SGHNT and CDR2 YENEEA. The CDR3 loop is CASSFSGTGGSEQYF. The CDR3 DNA sequence: TGTGCCAGCAGCTTCTCCGGGACAGGGGGCTCCGAGCAGTACTTC.

The V call is TRBV6-1, the J call TRBJ2-5, with 11 bases fitting TRBD1. The end of the DNA is better explained by TRBJ2-7, so the J call may be wrong. This CDR3 comprises 14 residues. Germline CDR1 MNHNS, CDR2 SASEGT. DNA for the CDR3: TGTGCCAGCTTCGGACAGGGGGCTTACTACGAGCAGTACTTC. This sequence encodes CASFGQGAYYEQYF.

This clone was seen a few times. The chain links TRBV7-9 to TRBJ2-1, with 9 positions matching TRBD2. V gave up 5 bases and J gave up 5 bases; unmatched junction bases: 10. CDR1 and CDR2 from the germline V gene are SEHNR and FQNEAQ (reference sequence). This CDR3 is built from 16 residues. The CDR3 nucleotides read TGTGCCAGCAGCCCAACAATGGCGGGAGGGGACAATGAGCAGTTCTTC. This codes for CASSPTMAGGDNEQFF.

The chain employs TRBV28 and TRBJ2-7; TRBD2 might be the D (5 bases). V was trimmed by 6 bases and J by 5 bases, leaving 11 bases between them. Germline V gives CDR1 MDHEN, CDR2 SYDVKM. The CDR3 has 12 amino acids. CDR3 protein: CASRTGRDEQYF. In DNA, the CDR3 is TGTGCCAGCAGGACGGGAAGGGACGAGCAGTACTTC.

This clone was detected only once. This chain connects TRBV2 to TRBJ2-7; TRBD2 might be the D (6 bases). V was cut by 3 bases and J by 3 bases, with 12 bases left in between. The CDR3 runs to 14 residues. Germline CDR1 and CDR2: SNHLY and FYNNEI. CDR3 nucleotides: TGTGCCAGCAGTGATGTGGGCGGGAACTACGAGCAGTACTTC. Residues: CASSDVGGNYEQYF.

In DNA, the CDR3 is TGTGCCAGCAGCCCAGGTAGCACAGATACGCAGTATTTT. It is translated as CASSPGSTDTQYF. The chain links TRBV28 to TRBJ2-3; no reliable D call. The CDR3 has 13 residues. Per germline, CDR1 MDHEN and CDR2 SYDVKM. Trimming pared 6 bases from V and 0 bases from J, leaving 7 bases between.

The chain joins TRBV19 to TRBJ1-1; TRBD1 aligns across 9 bases. CDR3 length: 18 amino acids. The germline V gene has CDR1 LNHDA and CDR2 SQIVND (reference sequence). V lost 5 bases, J lost 0 bases, and 13 bases stayed unmatched. The CDR3 loop reads CASSPLRDRDYLNTEAFF. The CDR3 DNA reads as TGTGCCAGTAGTCCCCTGAGGGACAGGGACTATCTGAACACTGAAGCTTTCTTT.